The T cell receptor beta chain under discussion was sequenced for a study of beta chain features in type 1 diabetes. Overall study: Examination covered some 99,000,000 sorted cells spanning all samples.

This clone was seen a handful of times. The antigen is undetermined. CD4+ cells of the naive, central memory, regulatory and stem cell-like memory types were sorted via CD45RO/CCR7/CD25/CD127/CD95/CD27. The CDR3 sequence is 12 residues long. CDR1 and CDR2 (germline): SQVTM, ANQGSEA. Trimming stripped 4 bases from V and 2 bases from J, with 9 bases between. Study-level results: Healthy donors had naive, central memory and Treg TCRB repertoires that appeared less similar than those seen among patients. Patients with Type 1 diabetes showed moderately but significantly shorter TCRB CDR3s in all four CD4+ subsets.

Isolated RNA was reverse transcribed in full, so expressed TCRB transcripts were sequenced. Repertoires were generated with immunoSEQ multiplex PCR, while TCRdb's copy carries only in-frame clones and drops some. The data show roughly 130,000 clones, about a sixth seen once. This TCR came from a man under 40 with type 1 diabetes. The chain joins TRBV29-1 to TRBJ2-7; a possible D gene is TRBD1 (5 bases). The source material was central memory CD4+ T cells from blood. CDR3 in DNA: TGCAGCGTTGCCGACAGCACCTACGAGCAGTACTTC. It is translated as CSVADSTYEQYF.